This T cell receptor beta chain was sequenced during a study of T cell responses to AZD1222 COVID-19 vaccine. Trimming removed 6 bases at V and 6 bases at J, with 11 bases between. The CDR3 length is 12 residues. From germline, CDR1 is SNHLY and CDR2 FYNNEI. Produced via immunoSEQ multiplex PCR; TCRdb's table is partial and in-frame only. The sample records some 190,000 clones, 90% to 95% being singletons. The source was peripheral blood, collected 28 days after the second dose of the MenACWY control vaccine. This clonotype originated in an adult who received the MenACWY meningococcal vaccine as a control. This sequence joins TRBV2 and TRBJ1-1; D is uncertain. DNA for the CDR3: TGTGCCAGCAGACAGTTTACGGCTGAAGCTTTCTTT. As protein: CASRQFTAEAFF.